This T cell receptor beta chain was captured by sequencing in a study of T cell responses to AZD1222 COVID-19 vaccine. General study points: Mapped onto spike, vaccine-associated CD4 TCRs spanned it and were dominant at 160-218 and 743-854. Baseline antibody screening turned up just six or seven seropositive AZD1222 recipients.

Only in-frame clones appear in the TCRdb table, and some are missing; sequencing was by immunoSEQ multiplex PCR. Of around 140,000 clones in the sample, about 90% were seen once. CDR3 length: 12 amino acids. Trimming removed 6 bases from V and 4 bases from J, with 10 bases in between. Germline CDR1 is LGHNT and CDR2 is FRNRAP. Only a few counts were recorded for this clone. Antigen specificity is unknown. The chain combines TRBV12-5 with TRBJ2-7; weak D call: TRBD2 (5 bases). The material was peripheral blood, obtained on day 0 of AZD1222 vaccination. The clonotype was recovered from an adult in good health. Here the CDR3 DNA reads TGTGCTAGTGGGTGGGAGTTTTACGAGCAGTACTTC. Protein product: CASGWEFYEQYF.